This T cell receptor beta chain appears in the sequencing data of a study of blood T cell repertoires in COVID-19. V was pared by 6 bases and J by 7 bases, with 7 bases between. There are 12 residues in the CDR3. Germline CDR1 reads KGHSH; CDR2 reads LQKENI. Using immunoSEQ multiplex PCR, the repertoire was profiled, and TCRdb retains in-frame clones only, with some absent. The sample shows around 250,000 clones, more than 70% of them seen only once. The TCR comes from a woman aged 40 to 50 with acute COVID-19. The material sequenced was PBMCs or T cells enriched from blood (not recorded which). This chain uses TRBV18 with TRBJ1-6, with TRBD1 as a possible D gene (5 bases). In nucleotides, the CDR3 is TGTGCCAGCTCGGCAGGGAATTCACCCCTCCACTTT. Amino acid sequence: CASSAGNSPLHF. The whole variable domain, filled in from reference TRBV18 and TRBJ1-6, reads NAGVMQNPRHLVRRRGQEARLRCSPMKGHSHVYWYRQLPEEGLKFMVYLQKENIIDESGMPKERFSAEFPKEGPSILRIQQVVRGDSAAYFCASSAGNSPLHFGNGTRLTVT.